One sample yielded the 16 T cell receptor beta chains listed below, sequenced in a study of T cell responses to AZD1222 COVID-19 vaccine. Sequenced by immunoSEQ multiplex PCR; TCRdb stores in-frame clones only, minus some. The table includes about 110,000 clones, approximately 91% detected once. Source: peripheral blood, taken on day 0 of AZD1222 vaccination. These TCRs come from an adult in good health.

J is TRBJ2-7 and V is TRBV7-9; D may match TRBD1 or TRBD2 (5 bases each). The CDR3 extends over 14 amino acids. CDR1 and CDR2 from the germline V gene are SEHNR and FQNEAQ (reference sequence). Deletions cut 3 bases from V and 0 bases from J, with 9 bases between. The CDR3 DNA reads TGTGCCAGCAGCTTGGGACCGATCTCCTACGAGCAGTACTTC. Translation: CASSLGPISYEQYF.

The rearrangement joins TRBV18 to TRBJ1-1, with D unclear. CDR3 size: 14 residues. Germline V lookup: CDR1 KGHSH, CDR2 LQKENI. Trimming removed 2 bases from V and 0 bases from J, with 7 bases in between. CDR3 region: CASSPRRMNTEAFF. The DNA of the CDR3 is TGTGCCAGCTCACCAAGACGGATGAACACTGAAGCTTTCTTT.

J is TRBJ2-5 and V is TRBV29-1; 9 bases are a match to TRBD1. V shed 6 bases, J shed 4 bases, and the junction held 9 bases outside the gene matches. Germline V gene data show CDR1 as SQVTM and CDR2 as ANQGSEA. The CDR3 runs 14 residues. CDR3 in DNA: TGCAGCGTCCCACAGGGGGCGGTTCGAGAGACCCAGTACTTC. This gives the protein CSVPQGAVRETQYF.

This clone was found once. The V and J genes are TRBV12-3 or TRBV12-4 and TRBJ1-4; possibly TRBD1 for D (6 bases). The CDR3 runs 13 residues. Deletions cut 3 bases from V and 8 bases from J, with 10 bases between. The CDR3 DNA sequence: TGTGCCAGCAGTTTGGGGGCAGGGGAAAAACTGTTTTTT. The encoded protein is CASSLGAGEKLFF.

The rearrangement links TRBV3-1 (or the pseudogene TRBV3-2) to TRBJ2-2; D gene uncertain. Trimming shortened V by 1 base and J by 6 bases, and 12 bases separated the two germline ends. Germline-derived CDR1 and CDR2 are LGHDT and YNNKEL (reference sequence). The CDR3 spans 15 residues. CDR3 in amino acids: CASSQVSDFPGELFF. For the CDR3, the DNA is TGTGCCAGCAGCCAAGTCAGCGACTTCCCCGGGGAGCTGTTTTTT.

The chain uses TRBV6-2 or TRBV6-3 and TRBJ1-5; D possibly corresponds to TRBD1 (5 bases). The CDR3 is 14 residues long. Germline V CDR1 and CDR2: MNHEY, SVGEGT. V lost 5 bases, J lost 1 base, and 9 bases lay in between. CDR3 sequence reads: CASSTTASNQPQHF. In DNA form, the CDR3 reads TGTGCCAGCAGTACGACAGCCAGCAATCAGCCCCAGCATTTT.

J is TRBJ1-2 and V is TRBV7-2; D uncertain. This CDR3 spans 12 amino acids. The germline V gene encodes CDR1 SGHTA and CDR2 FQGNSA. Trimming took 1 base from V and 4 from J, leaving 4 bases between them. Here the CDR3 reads CASSLVPYGYTF. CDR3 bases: TGTGCCAGCAGCTTAGTACCCTATGGCTACACCTTC.

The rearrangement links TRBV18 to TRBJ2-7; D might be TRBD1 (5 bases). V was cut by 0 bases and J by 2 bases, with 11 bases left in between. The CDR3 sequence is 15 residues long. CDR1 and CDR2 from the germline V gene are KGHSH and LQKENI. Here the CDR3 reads CASSPPDRLTYEQYF. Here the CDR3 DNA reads TGTGCCAGCTCACCACCTGACAGACTGACCTACGAGCAGTACTTC.

The CDR3 DNA sequence: TGCGCCAGCAGCTCTGGACTGAGCTCCTACAATGAGCAGTTCTTC. This gives the protein CASSSGLSSYNEQFF. V and J are TRBV5-1 and TRBJ2-1, with D perhaps matching TRBD2 (5 bases). The V end was cut by 3 bases, the J end by 0 bases, with 10 bases between. Germline loops: CDR1 SGHRS, CDR2 YFSETQ. The CDR3 sequence is 15 residues long.

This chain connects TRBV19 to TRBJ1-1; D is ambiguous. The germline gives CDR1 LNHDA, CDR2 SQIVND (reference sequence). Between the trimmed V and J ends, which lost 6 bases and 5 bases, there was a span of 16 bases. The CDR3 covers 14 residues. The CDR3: CASSPLAGGTEAFF. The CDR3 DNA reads TGTGCCAGTAGCCCCTTAGCGGGAGGGACTGAAGCTTTCTTT.

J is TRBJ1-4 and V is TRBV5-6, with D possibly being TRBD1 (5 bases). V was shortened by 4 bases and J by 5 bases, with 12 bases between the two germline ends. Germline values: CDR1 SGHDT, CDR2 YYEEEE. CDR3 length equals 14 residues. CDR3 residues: CASSPTGGNEKLFF. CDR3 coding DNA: TGTGCCAGCAGCCCCACCGGGGGAAATGAAAAACTGTTTTTT.

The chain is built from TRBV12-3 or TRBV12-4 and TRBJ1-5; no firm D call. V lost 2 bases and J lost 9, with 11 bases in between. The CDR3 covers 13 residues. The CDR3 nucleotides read TGTGCCAGCAGTTTAAACAGCCTGAGGCCCCAGCATTTT. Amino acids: CASSLNSLRPQHF.

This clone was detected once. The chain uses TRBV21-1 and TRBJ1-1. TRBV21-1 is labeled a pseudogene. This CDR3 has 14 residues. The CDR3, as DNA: TGTGCCAGCAGCCGAGGGCGGGTGGGAACTGAAGCTTTCTTT. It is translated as CASSRGRVGTEAFF.

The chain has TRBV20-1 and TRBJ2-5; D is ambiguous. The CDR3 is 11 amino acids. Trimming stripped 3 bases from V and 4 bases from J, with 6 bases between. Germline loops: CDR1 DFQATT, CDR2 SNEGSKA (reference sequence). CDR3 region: CSARGLETQYF. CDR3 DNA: TGCAGTGCTAGGGGTCTAGAGACCCAGTACTTC.

As DNA, the CDR3 is TGTGCCAGCAGTTATGCGAACACTGAAGCTTTCTTT. Amino acids: CASSYANTEAFF. The rearrangement joins TRBV6-6 to TRBJ1-1; no firm D call. The length of the CDR3 is 12 residues. V was pared by 3 bases and J by 1 base, with 3 bases between. Per the germline V gene, CDR1 is MNHNY and CDR2 is SVGAGI (reference sequence).

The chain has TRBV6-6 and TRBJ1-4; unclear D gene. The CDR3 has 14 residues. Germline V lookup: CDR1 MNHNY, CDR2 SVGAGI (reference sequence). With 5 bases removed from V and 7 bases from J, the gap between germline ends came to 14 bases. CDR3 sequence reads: CASSRPQAGEKLFF. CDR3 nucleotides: TGTGCCAGCAGTCGCCCCCAGGCGGGTGAAAAACTGTTTTTT.